This TCR beta chain was recorded in a study of beta chain features in type 1 diabetes. At the level of the study: Cell yields, gender and age were similar in healthy donors and patients.

This CDR3 spans 16 amino acids. Germline CDR1 SEHNR, CDR2 FQNEAQ (reference sequence). J was trimmed by 5 bases and V by 7 bases; bases with no gene match: 12. General study results and limits: Naive, central memory and Treg TCRB repertoires appeared more alike in patients than in healthy donors. Type 1 diabetes patients had moderately but significantly shorter TCRB CDR3s in all four CD4+ subsets. Sequencing of cDNA might inflate the share of cells that strongly express TCR.

Of note for this clone: Antigen unknown.

Sorted CD4+ subsets: naive, central memory, regulatory, stem cell-like memory (CD45RO/CCR7/CD25/CD127/CD95/CD27 panel). Every bit of the isolated RNA underwent reverse transcription, so sequencing read expressed TCRB transcripts. Measured with immunoSEQ multiplex PCR; TCRdb has only the in-frame clones, and not every one. The table has fewer than 300,000 clones, approximately 20% seen once. The receptor's source is a woman aged 40 to 50 with type 1 diabetes. The chain couples TRBV7-9 to TRBJ2-1; the match to TRBD2 covers 9 bases. The sequenced sample consisted of naive CD4+ T cells from blood. CDR3: CASISGVVAGDNEQFF. In DNA, the CDR3 is TGTGCCAGCATCAGCGGGGTGGTAGCGGGGGACAATGAGCAGTTCTTC. The whole variable domain, filled in from reference TRBV7-9 and TRBJ2-1, reads DTGVSQNPRHKITKRGQNVTFRCDPISEHNRLYWYRQTLGQGPEFLTYFQNEAQLEKSRLLSDRFSAERPKGSFSTLEIQRTEQGDSAMYLCASISGVVAGDNEQFFGPGTRLTVL.